This entry lists 4 T cell receptor beta chains sequenced from one sample in a study of regulatory T cells in long-lasting Graves disease. Time point here: persistent/refractory GD, antithyroid drugs over 5 years with positive TRAb. Preparation of the TCR library used RNA extracted from PBMCs. iRepertoire HTBI primers and Arm-PCR of CDR3 regions built TCR beta libraries. TCRdb re-analysed the multiplex PCR reads in MiXCR, keeping a single row per CDR3 protein. Of some 470,000 distinct CDR3 sequences listed, 20% to 25% are singletons. Specimen: peripheral blood mononuclear cells (PBMCs), collected when the disease was refractory, from a patient treated with antithyroid drugs. All receptors derive from a female donor with Graves disease.

In DNA, the CDR3 is TGTGCCAGCAGTTTAAATGTCGGGATTAGAGGCACAGATACGCAGTATTTT. This codes for CASSLNVGIRGTDTQYF. V gene TRBV28 combines with J gene TRBJ2-3, with D possibly TRBD2 on 5 matching bases. CDR3 length: 17 residues. Germline-derived CDR1 and CDR2 are MDHEN and SYDVKM. V lost 2 bases, J lost 1 base, and 16 bases lay in between.

This clonotype came up a few times. The J gene is TRBJ2-4, the V gene TRBV3-1; the D gene could be TRBD1 or TRBD2 (5 bases each). Germline V gives CDR1 LGHDT, CDR2 YNNKEL (reference sequence). Between the trimmed V and J ends, which lost 5 bases and 0 bases, there was a span of 11 bases. This CDR3 region has 15 residues. CDR3: CASSSTGLAKNIQYF. The CDR3 DNA reads TGTGCCAGCAGCTCAACGGGGCTAGCCAAAAACATTCAGTACTTC.

This clonotype was seen many times. The J gene is TRBJ2-7, the V gene TRBV29-1; 9 bases align to TRBD1. The CDR3 is 13 amino acids. Per germline, CDR1 SQVTM and CDR2 ANQGSEA. The ends lost 2 bases at V and 7 bases at J; junction bases unmatched: 6. The DNA of the CDR3 is TGCAGCGTTGAAAGACAGGGGGTAGGGGAGCAGTACTTC. Encoded protein: CSVERQGVGEQYF.

This clonotype turned up a few times. The V and J genes are TRBV24-1 and TRBJ1-2; D might be TRBD1 (5 bases). This CDR3 comprises 16 residues. The germline CDR1 and CDR2 sequences are KGHDR and SFDVKD. V was cut by 2 bases and J by 1 base, with 13 bases left in between. The CDR3 DNA is TGTGCCACCAGTGATTCTCAGACAGAGTTTAACTATGGCTACACCTTC. Protein: CATSDSQTEFNYGYTF.